This entry lists 2 T cell receptor beta chains sequenced from one sample in a study of blood T cells in healthy people across ages. Next came a second PCR, run for roughly 7 to 12 cycles, which used a sample-barcoded 5' primer along with a J-beta primer mix. TCRdb called the 5' RACE reads again in MiXCR, with one record for every CDR3 protein. Of approximately 680,000 distinct CDR3 sequences in the sample, about 30% were seen once. The sample taken for sequencing was blood. The receptors stem from a woman older than 75 in good health.

This clonotype has a count of ten or more. The rearrangement links TRBV5-6 to TRBJ1-5, with 11 bases that match TRBD1. The V and J ends lost 4 bases and 0 bases, in that order; junction bases with no gene match: 6. CDR1 and CDR2 (germline): SGHDT, YYEEEE. This CDR3 is built from 17 residues. CDR3 protein: CASSNRDRGYSNQPQHF. The CDR3 coding sequence is TGTGCCAGCAGCAACCGGGACAGGGGGTATAGCAATCAGCCCCAGCATTTT.

As concerns this clonotype: This may be a read error, as it is one base from a much larger clone. The chain carries TRBV5-1 and TRBJ2-4, with D tentatively TRBD2 (6 bases). There are 15 residues in the CDR3. V lost 4 bases and J 6 bases, leaving 17 bases between the germline ends. Germline CDR1 SGHRS, CDR2 YFSETQ. CDR3 sequence: CASSPMGGARNIQYF. CDR3 DNA: TGCGCCAGCAGCCCTATGGGCGGGGCTAGAAACATTCAGTACTTC.